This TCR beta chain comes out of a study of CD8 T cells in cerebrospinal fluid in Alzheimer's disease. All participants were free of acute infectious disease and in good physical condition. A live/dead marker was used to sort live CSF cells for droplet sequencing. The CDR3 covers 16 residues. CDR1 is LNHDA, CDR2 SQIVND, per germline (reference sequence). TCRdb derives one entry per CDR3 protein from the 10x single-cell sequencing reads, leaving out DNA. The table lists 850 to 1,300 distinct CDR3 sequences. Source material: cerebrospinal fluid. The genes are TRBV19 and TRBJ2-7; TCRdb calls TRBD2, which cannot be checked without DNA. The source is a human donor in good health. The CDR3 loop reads CASQTSGGTYPYEQYF.